This T cell receptor beta chain was identified during a study of T-cell memory formation after mild COVID-19. Study results and caveats: Mostly located in CM and EM were contracting CD4+ clones, with contracting CD8+ clones located in EMRA.

This clonotype came up a few times. What it recognizes is unknown. Via MiXCR, TCRdb re-called the 5' RACE reads, giving one row per CDR3 protein. This table holds about 310,000 distinct CDR3 sequences, approximately 19% found once. The CDR3 totals 11 residues. Trimming shortened V by 1 base and J by 14 bases, and 11 bases separated the two germline ends. Germline values: CDR1 SEHNR, CDR2 FQNEAQ (reference sequence). The genes are TRBV7-9 and TRBJ1-2; no reliable D call. The sequence came from a man aged 18 to 29 who had mild COVID-19 (a few samples of this study predate the infection). Cell type and time point are not known. The sequenced sample was PBMCs or a T cell subset sorted from them (not recorded which). CDR3 amino acids: CASSLEPGSTF. In DNA, the CDR3 is TGTGCCAGCAGCTTAGAACCGGGTTCTACCTTC.